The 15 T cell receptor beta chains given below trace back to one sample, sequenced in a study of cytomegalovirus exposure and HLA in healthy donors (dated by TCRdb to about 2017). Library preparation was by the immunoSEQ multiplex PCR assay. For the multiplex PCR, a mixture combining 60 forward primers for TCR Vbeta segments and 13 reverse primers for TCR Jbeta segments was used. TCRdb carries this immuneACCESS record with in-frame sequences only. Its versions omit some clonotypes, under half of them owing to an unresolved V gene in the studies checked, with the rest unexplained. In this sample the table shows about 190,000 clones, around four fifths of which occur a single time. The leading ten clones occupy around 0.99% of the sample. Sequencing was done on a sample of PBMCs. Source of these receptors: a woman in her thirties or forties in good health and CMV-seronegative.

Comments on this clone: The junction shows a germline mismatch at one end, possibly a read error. CDR3 loop: CSSSLSGRNTEAFF. The CDR3, as DNA: TGTTCCAGCAGCTTAAGTGGGCGGAACACTGAAGCTTTCTTT. V usage is TRBV7-9 and J usage is TRBJ1-1; D not resolved. CDR1 SEHNR and CDR2 FQNEAQ come from the germline V gene (reference sequence). The CDR3 covers 14 residues.

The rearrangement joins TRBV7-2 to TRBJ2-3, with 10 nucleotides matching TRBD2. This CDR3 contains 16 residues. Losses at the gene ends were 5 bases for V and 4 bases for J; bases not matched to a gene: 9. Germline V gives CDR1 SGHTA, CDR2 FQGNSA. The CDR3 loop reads CASSEKASGSPDTQYF. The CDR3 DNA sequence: TGTGCCAGCAGCGAAAAGGCTAGCGGGAGCCCAGATACGCAGTATTTT.

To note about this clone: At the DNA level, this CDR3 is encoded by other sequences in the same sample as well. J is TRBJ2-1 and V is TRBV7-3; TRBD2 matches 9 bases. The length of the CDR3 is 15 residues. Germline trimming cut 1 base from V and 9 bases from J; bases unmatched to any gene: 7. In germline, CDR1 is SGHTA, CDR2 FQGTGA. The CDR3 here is CASSLNSGSGGEQFF. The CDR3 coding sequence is TGTGCCAGCAGCTTAAATAGCGGGAGTGGAGGTGAGCAGTTCTTC. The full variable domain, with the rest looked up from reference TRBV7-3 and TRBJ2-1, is GAGVSQTPSNKVTEKGKYVELRCDPISGHTALYWYRQSLGQGPEFLIYFQGTGAADDSGLPNDRFFAVRPEGSVSTLKIQRTERGDSAVYLCASSLNSGSGGEQFFGPGTRLTVL.

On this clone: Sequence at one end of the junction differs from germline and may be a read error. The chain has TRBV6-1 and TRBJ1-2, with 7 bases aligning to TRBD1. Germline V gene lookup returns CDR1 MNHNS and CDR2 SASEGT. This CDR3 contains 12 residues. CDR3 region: CASSSLRQGISF. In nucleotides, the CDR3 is TGTGCCAGCAGTTCTCTAAGACAGGGTATCTCCTTC.

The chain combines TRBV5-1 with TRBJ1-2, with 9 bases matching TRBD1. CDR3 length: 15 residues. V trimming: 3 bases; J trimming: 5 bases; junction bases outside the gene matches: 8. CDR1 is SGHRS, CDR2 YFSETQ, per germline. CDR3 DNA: TGCGCCAGCAGCTCGATAACCGGGACAGGGTATGGCTACACCTTC. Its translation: CASSSITGTGYGYTF.

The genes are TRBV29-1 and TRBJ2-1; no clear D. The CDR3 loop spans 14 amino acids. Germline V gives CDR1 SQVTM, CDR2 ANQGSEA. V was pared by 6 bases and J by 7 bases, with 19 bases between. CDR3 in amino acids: CSVNISPFENEQFF. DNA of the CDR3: TGCAGCGTCAATATAAGTCCGTTTGAGAATGAGCAGTTCTTC.

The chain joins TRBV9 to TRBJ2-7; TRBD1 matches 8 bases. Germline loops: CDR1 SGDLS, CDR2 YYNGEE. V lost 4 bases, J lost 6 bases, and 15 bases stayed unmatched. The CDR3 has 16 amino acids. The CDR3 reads CASSPRGGTGEFEQYF. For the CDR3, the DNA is TGTGCCAGCAGCCCTAGAGGCGGGACAGGCGAGTTCGAGCAGTACTTC.

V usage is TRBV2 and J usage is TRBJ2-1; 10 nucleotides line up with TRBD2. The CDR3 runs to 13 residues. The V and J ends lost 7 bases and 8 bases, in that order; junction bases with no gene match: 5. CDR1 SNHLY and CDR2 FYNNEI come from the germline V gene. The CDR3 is CASKREGLDEQFF. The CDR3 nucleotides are TGTGCCAGCAAGCGGGAGGGCCTCGATGAGCAGTTCTTC.

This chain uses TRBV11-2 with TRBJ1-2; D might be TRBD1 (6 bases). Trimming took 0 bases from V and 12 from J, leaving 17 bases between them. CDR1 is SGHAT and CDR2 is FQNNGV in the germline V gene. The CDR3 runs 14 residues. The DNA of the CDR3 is TGTGCCAGCAGCTTAGACCGTTTCCCAGGGGTCGACACCTTC. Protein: CASSLDRFPGVDTF.

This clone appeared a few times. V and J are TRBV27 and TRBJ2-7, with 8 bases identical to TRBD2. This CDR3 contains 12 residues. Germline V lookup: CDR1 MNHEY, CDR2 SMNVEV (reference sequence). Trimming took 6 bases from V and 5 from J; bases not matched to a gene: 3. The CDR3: CASSPGGDEQYV. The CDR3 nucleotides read TGTGCCAGCAGCCCCGGGGGGGACGAGCAGTACGTC.

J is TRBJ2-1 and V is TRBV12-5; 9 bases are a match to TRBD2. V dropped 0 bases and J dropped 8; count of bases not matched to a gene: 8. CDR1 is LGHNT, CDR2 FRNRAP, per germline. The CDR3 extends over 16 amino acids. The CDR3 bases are TGTGCTAGTGGTTTGGTGGCGGGAGGGCCTGTAGATGAGCAGTTCTTC. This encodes CASGLVAGGPVDEQFF.

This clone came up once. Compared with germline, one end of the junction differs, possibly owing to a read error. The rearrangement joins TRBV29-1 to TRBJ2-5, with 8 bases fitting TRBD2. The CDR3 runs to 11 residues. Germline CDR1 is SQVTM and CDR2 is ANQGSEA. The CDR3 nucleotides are TGCAGCGTTCGGGGGGGAGAGGCCCAGTACTTC. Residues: CSVRGGEAQYF.

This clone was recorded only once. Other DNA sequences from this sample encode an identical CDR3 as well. CDR3 in amino acids: CASSPQGDYGYTF. CDR3 coding DNA: TGCGCCAGCAGCCCCCAGGGGGACTATGGCTACACCTTC. This chain uses TRBV4-1 with TRBJ1-2, with 7 bases fitting TRBD1. CDR1 MGHRA and CDR2 YSYEKL come from the germline V gene. V lost 4 bases and J lost 3; bases outside the gene matches: 2. The CDR3 contains 13 residues.

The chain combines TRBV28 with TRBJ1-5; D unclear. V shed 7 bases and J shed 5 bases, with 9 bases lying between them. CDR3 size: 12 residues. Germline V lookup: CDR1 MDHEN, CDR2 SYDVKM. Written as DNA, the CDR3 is TGTGCCAGCAAAGCCCTACATCAGCCCCAGCATTTT. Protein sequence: CASKALHQPQHF.

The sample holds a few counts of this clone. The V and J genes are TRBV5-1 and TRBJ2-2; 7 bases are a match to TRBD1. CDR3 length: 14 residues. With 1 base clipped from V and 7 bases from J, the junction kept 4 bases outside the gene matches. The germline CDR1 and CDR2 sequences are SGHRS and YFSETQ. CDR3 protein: CASSLNRGNGELFF. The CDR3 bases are TGCGCCAGCAGCTTGAACAGGGGAAACGGGGAGCTGTTTTTT.